The 2 T cell receptor beta chains reported below all come from one sample, sequenced in a study of blood T cell repertoires in COVID-19. Clones were read by immunoSEQ multiplex PCR, and TCRdb kept only the in-frame ones, dropping some. The sample carries 150,000 or so clones, around 78% recorded once. The sequenced sample was peripheral blood. The origin of the receptors is an elderly woman with active or convalescent COVID-19.

V and J are TRBV10-1 and TRBJ2-1; 7 nucleotides agree with TRBD1. In germline, CDR1 is WNHNN, CDR2 SYGVQD (reference sequence). The CDR3 extends over 14 amino acids. V shed 2 bases and J 7 bases; nucleotides not matched to a gene: 5. The CDR3, as DNA: TGCGCCAGCAGTGAGGACAGGGTTGCAAATGAGCAGTTCTTC. Its protein product is CASSEDRVANEQFF.

The chain employs TRBV11-1 and TRBJ1-3; D is perhaps TRBD1 (5 bases). The length of the CDR3 is 14 residues. V was pared by 7 bases and J by 2 bases, with 12 bases between. The germline V gene has CDR1 SGHAT and CDR2 FQDESV (reference sequence). In nucleotides, the CDR3 is TGTGCCAGCACCCAGGGACTCGCTGGAAACACCATATATTTT. As protein: CASTQGLAGNTIYF.